Detailed here is one T cell receptor beta chain. Its antigen is as yet unknown. This sample was included in a study of pediatric ulcerative colitis. Some clones are missing from TCRdb's copy, which holds only in-frame ones; the method was immunoSEQ multiplex PCR. The top ten hold about 3.5% of the sample, which has about 64,000 clones, roughly nine tenths seen once. At colonoscopy, a blood sample was also collected. Study-level findings and limits: Ulcerative colitis patients shared more blood-rectal clones than controls. Acute severe colitis showed lower rectal diversity from clonal expansions.

V was pared by 2 bases and J by 3 bases, with 5 bases between. The CDR3 runs 12 residues. The germline V gene encodes CDR1 MNHEY and CDR2 SMNVEV (reference sequence). The sequence was obtained from a boy aged 10-17 years with severe ulcerative colitis. This chain links TRBV27 with TRBJ2-7; D is uncertain. Sequencing was done on a sample of blood. The CDR3 region has the DNA TGTGCCAGCAGTTTACCGAGCTACGAGCAGTACTTC. Its translation: CASSLPSYEQYF.